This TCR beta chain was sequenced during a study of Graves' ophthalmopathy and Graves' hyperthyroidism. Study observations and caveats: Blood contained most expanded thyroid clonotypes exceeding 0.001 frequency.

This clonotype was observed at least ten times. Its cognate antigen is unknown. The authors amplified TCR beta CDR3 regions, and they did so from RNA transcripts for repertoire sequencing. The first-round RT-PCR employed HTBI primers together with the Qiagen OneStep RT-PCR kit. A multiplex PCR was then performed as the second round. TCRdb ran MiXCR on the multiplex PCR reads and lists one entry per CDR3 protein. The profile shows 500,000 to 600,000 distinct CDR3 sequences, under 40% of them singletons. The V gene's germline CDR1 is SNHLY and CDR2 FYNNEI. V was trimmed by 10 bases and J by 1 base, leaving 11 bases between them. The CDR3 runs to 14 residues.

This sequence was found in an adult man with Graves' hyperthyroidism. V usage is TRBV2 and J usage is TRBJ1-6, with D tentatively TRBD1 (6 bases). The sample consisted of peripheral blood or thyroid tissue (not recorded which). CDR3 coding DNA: TGTGCCACCCGCAGGGGTTCCTATAATTCACCCCTCCACTTT. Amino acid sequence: CATRRGSYNSPLHF.